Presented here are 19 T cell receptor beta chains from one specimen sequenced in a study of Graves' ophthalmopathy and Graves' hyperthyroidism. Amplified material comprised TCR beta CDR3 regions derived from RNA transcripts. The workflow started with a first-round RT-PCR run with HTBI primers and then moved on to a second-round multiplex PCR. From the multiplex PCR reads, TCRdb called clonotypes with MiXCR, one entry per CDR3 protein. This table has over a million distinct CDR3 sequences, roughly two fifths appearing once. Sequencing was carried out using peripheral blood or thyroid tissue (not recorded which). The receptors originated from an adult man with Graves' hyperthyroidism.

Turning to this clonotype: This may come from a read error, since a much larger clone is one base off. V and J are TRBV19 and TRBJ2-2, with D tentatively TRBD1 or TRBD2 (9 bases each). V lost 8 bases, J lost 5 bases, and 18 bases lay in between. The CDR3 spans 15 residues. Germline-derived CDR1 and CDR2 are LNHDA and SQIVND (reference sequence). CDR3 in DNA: TGTGCCAGTGGACAGGGGAGCGGGAGGACCGGGGAGCTGTTTTTT. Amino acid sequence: CASGQGSGRTGELFF. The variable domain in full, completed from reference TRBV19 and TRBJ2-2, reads DGGITQSPKYLFRKEGQNVTLSCEQNLNHDAMYWYRQDPGQGLRLIYYSQIVNDFQKGDIAEGYSVSREKKESFPLTVTSAQKNPTAFYLCASGQGSGRTGELFFGEGSRLTVL.

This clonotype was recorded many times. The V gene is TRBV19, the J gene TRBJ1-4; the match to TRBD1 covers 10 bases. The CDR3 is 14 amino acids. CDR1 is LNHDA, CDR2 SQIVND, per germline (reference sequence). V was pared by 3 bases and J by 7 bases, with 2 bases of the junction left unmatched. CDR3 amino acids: CASSIDRGLEKLFF. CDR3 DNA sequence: TGTGCCAGTAGTATCGACAGGGGGCTTGAAAAACTGTTTTTT.

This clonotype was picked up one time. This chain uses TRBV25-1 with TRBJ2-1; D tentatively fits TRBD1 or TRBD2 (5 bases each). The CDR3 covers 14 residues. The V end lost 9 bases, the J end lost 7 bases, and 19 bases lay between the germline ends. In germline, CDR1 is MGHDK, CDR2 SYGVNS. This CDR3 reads CASNPGPMTNEQFF. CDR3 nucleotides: TGTGCCAGTAACCCGGGACCCATGACGAATGAGCAGTTCTTC. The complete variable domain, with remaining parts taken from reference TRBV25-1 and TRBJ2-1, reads EADIYQTPRYLVIGTGKKITLECSQTMGHDKMYWYQQDPGMELHLIHYSYGVNSTEKGDLSSESTVSRIRTEHFPLTLESARPSHTSQYLCASNPGPMTNEQFFGPGTRLTVL.

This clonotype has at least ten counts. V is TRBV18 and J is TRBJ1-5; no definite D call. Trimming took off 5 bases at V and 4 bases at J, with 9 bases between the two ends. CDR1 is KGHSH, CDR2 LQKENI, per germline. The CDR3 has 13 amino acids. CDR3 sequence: CASSGVRNQPQHF. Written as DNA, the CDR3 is TGTGCCAGCTCAGGGGTACGAAATCAGCCCCAGCATTTT.

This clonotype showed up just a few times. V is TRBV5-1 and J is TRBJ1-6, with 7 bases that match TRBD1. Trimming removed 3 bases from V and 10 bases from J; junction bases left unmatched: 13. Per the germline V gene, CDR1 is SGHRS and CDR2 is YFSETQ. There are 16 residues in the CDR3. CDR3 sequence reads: CASSSTRQGGRSPLHF. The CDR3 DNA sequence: TGCGCCAGCAGCTCGACAAGACAGGGAGGGAGGTCACCCCTCCACTTT.

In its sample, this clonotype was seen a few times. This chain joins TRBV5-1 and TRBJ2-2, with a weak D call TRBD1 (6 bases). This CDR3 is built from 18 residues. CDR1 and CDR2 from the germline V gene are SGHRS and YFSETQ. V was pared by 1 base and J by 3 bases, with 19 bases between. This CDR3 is CASSLSPLGRGHTGELFF. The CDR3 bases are TGCGCCAGCAGCTTGTCCCCCCTGGGCAGGGGTCACACCGGGGAGCTGTTTTTT.

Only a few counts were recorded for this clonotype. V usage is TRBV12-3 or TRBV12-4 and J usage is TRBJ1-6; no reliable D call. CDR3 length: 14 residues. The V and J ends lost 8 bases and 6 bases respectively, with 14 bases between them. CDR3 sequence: CASVKSPGNSPLHF. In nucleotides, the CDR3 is TGTGCCAGCGTCAAGTCTCCTGGTAATTCACCCCTCCACTTT.

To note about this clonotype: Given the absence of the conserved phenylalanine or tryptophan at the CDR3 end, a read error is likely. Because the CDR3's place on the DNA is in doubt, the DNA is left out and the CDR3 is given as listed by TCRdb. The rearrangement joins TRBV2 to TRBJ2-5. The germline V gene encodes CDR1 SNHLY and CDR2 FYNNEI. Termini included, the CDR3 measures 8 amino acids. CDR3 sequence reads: CASSEWDL.

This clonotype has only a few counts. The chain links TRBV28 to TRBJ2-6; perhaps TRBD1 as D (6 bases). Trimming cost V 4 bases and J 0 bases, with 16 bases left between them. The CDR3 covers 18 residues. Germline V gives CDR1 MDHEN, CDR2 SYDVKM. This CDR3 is CASSSTDSTPSGANVLTF. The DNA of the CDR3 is TGTGCCAGCAGTTCGACGGACAGCACCCCCTCTGGGGCCAACGTCCTGACTTTC.

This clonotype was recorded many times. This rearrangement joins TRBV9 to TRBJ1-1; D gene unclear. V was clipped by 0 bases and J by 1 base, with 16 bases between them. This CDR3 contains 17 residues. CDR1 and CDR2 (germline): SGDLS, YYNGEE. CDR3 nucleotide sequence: TGTGCCAGCAGCGTAGGGGCTTATATTTCGGCGAACACTGAAGCTTTCTTT. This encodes CASSVGAYISANTEAFF. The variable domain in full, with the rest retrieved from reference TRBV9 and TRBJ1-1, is DSGVTQTPKHLITATGQRVTLRCSPRSGDLSVYWYQQSLDQGLQFLIQYYNGEERAKGNILERFSAQQFPDLHSELNLSSLELGDSALYFCASSVGAYISANTEAFFGQGTRLTVV.

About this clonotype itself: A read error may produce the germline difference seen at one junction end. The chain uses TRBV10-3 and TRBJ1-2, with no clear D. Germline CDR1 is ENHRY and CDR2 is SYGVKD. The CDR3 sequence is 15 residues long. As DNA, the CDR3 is TGTGCCGTCAGTGAGTCGACCTCCGCTCTCTATGGCTACACCTTC. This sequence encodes CAVSESTSALYGYTF.

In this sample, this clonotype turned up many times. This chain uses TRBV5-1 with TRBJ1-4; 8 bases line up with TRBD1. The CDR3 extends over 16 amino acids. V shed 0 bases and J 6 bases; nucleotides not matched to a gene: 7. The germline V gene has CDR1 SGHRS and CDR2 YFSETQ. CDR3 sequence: CASSLGDRGRHEKLFF. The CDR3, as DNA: TGCGCCAGCAGCTTGGGTGACAGGGGACGTCATGAAAAACTGTTTTTT.

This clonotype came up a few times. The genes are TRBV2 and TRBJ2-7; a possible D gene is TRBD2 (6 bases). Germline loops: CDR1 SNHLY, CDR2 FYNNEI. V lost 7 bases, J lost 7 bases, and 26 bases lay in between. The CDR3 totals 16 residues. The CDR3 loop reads CASIPGGTPTPREQYF. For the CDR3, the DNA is TGTGCCAGCATTCCGGGTGGGACTCCCACCCCGAGGGAGCAGTACTTC.

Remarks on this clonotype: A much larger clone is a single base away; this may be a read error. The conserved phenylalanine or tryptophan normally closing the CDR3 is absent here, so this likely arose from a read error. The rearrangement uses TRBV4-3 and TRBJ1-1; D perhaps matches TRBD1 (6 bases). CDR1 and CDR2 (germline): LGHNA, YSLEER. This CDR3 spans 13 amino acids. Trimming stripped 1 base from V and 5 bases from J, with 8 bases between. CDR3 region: CASSQAQGTEAFL. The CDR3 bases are TGCGCCAGCAGCCAAGCCCAGGGGACTGAAGCTTTCCTT.

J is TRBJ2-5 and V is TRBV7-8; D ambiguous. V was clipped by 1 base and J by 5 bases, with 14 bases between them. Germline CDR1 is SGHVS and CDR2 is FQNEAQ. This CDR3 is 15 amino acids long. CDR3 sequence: CASSLDFLAGETQYF. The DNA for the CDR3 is TGTGCCAGCAGCTTAGACTTTTTAGCTGGGGAGACCCAGTACTTC.

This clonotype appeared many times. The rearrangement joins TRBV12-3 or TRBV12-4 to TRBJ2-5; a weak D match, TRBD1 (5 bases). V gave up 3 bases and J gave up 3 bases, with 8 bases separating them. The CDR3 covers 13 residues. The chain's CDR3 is CASSFQGKETQYF. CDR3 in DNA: TGTGCCAGCAGTTTCCAGGGAAAAGAGACCCAGTACTTC.

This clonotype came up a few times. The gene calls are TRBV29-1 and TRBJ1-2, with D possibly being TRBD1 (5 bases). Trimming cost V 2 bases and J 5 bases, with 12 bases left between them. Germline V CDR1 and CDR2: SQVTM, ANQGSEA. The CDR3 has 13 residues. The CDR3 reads CSVETRALYGYTF. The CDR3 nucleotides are TGCAGCGTTGAAACCAGGGCTCTTTATGGCTACACCTTC.

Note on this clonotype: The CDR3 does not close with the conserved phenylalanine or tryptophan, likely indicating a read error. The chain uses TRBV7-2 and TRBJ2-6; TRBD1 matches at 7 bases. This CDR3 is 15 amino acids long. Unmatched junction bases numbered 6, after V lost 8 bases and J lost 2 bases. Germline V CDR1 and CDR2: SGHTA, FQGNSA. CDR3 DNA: TGTGCCAGCGGGCAGGGGGTTCCTGGGGCCAACGTCCTGACTCCA. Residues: CASGQGVPGANVLTP.

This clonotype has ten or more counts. CDR3 in amino acids: CASSVASSQETQYF. Here the CDR3 DNA reads TGTGCCAGCAGCGTCGCCTCATCCCAAGAGACCCAGTACTTC. The J gene is TRBJ2-5, the V gene TRBV9; D gene unclear. V gave up 2 bases and J gave up 1 base, with 9 bases separating them. There are 14 residues in the CDR3. Germline V gene sequence: CDR1 SGDLS, CDR2 YYNGEE.